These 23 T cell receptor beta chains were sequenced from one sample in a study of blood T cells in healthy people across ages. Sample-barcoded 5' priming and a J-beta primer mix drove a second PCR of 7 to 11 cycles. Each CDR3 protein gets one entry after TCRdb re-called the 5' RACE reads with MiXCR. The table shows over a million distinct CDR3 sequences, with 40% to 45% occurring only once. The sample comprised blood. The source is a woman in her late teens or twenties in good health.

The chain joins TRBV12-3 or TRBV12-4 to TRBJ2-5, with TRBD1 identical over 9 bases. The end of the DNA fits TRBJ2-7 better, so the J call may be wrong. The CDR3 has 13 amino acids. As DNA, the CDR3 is TGTGCCAGCAGGCAGGGACAGGGCGACGAGCAGTACTTC. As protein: CASRQGQGDEQYF.

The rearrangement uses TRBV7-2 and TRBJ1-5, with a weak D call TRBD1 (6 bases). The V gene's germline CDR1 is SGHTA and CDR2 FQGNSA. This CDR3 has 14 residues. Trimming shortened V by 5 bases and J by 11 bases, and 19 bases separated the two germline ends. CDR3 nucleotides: TGTGCCAGCAGCGCGCAGACAGGACACCTATCCCAGCATTTT. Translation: CASSAQTGHLSQHF. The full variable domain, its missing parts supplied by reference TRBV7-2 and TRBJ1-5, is GAGVSQSPSNKVTEKGKDVELRCDPISGHTALYWYRQSLGQGLEFLIYFQGNSAPDKSGLPSDRFSAERTGGSVSTLTIQRTQQEDSAVYLCASSAQTGHLSQHFGDGTRLSIL.

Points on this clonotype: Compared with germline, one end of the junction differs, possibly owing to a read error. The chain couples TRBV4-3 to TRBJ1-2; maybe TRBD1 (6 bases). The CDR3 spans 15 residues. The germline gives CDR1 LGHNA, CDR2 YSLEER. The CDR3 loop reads CASSQGHRENYGCTF. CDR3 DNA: TGCGCCAGCAGCCAAGGTCACAGGGAGAACTATGGCTGCACCTTC.

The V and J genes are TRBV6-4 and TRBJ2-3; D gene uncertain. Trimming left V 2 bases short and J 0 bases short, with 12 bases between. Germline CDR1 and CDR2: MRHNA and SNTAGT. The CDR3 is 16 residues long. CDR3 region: CASSDVPASSTDTQYF. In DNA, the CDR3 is TGTGCCAGCAGTGACGTCCCGGCTTCTAGCACAGATACGCAGTATTTT.

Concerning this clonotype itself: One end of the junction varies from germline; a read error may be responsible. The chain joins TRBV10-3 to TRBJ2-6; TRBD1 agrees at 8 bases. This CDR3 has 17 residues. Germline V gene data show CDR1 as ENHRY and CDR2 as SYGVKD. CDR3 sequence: CAVSNGQGGSGANVPTF. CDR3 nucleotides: TGTGCCGTCTCAAACGGACAGGGAGGCTCTGGGGCCAACGTCCCGACTTTC.

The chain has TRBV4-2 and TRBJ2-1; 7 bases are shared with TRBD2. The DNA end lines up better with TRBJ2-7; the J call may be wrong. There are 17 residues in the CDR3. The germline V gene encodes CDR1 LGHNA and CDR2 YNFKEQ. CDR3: CASSQDRARELDNEQYF. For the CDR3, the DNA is TGTGCCAGCAGCCAAGATCGCGCGCGGGAGCTCGACAATGAGCAGTACTTC.

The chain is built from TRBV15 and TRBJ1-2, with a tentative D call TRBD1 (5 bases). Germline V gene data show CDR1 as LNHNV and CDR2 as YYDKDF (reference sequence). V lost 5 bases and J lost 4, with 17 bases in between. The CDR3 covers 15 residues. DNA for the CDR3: TGTGCCACCAGCCCCCAGGGTGACAGTCTCTATGGCTACACCTTC. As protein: CATSPQGDSLYGYTF.

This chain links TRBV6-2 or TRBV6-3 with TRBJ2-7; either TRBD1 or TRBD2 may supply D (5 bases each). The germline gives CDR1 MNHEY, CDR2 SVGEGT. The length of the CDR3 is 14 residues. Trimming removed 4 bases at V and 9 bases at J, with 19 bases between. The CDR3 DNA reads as TGTGCCAGCAGTTGGAGGACACCACTACGAGGGCAGTACTTC. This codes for CASSWRTPLRGQYF.

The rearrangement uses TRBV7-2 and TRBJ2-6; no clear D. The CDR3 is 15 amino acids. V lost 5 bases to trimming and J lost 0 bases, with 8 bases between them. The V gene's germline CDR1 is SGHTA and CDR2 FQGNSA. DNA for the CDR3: TGTGCCAGCAGCCAACAGAGCTCTGGGGCCAACGTCCTGACTTTC. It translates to CASSQQSSGANVLTF.

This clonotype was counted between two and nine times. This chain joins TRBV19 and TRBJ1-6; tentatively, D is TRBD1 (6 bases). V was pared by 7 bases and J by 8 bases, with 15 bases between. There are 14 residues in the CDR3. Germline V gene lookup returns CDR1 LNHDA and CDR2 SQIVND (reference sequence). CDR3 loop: CASIDRPRDSPLHF. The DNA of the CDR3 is TGTGCCAGTATCGACAGGCCACGAGATTCACCCCTCCACTTT.

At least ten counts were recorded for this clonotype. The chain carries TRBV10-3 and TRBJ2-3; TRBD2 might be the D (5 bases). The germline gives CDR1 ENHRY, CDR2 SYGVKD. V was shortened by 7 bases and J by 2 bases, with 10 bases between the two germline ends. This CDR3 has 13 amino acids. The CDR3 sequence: CAITEVYTDTQYF. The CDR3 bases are TGTGCCATCACGGAGGTTTACACAGATACGCAGTATTTT.

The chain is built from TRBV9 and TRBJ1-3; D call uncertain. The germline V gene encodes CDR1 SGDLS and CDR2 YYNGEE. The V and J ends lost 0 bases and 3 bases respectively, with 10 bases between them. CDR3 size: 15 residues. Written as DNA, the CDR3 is TGTGCCAGCAGCGTAGGATCGGGATTTGGAAACACCATATATTTT. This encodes CASSVGSGFGNTIYF.

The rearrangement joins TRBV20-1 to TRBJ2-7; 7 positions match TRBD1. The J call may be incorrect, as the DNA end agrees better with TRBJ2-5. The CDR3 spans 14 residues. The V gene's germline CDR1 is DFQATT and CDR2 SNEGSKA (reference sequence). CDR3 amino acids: CSARPLQGEETQYF. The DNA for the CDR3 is TGCAGTGCTAGGCCCCTCCAGGGGGAAGAGACCCAGTACTTC.

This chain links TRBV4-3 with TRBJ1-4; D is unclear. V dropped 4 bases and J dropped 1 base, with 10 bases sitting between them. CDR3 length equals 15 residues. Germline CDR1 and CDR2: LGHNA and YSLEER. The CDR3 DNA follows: TGCGCCAGCAGCCCAGGTCACAGAACTAATGAAAAACTGTTTTTT. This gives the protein CASSPGHRTNEKLFF.

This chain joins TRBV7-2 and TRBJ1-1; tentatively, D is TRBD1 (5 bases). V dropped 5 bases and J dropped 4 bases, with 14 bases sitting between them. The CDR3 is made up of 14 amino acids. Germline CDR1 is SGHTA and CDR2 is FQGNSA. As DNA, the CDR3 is TGTGCCAGCAGCGGCTGGGGGGAAGTCACTGAAGCTTTCTTT. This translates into CASSGWGEVTEAFF.

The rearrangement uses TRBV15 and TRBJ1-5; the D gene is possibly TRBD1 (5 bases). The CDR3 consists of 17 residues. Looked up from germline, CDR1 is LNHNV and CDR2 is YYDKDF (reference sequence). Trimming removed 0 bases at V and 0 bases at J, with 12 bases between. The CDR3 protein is CATSRDQAGFSNQPQHF. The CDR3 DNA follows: TGTGCCACCAGCAGAGATCAGGCAGGGTTTAGCAATCAGCCCCAGCATTTT.

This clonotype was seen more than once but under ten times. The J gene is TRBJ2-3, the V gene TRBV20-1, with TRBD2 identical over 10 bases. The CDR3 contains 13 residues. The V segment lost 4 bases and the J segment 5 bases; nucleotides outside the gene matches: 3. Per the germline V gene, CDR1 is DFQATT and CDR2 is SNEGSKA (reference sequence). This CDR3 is CSATSGRLDTQYF. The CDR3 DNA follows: TGCAGTGCTACTAGCGGGAGATTAGATACGCAGTATTTT.

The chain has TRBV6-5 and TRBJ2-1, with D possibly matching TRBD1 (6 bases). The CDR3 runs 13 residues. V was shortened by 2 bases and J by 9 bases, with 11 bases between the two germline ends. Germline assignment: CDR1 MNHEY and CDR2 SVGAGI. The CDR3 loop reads CASSYRGKAEQFF. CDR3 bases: TGTGCCAGCAGTTACAGGGGGAAAGCTGAGCAGTTCTTC.

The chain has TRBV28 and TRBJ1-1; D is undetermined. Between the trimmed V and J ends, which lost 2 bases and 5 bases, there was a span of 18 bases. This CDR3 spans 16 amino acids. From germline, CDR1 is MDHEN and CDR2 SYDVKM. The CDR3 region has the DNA TGTGCCAGCAGTTTAATCCCGGCCGCGGTGGGGACTGAAGCTTTCTTT. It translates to CASSLIPAAVGTEAFF.

DNA for the CDR3: TGCGCCAGCAGCTCGACTCCGACCAAACCCTATGGCTACACCTTC. This gives the protein CASSSTPTKPYGYTF. The chain employs TRBV4-1 and TRBJ1-2, with unresolved D. The length of the CDR3 is 15 residues. Deletions cut 5 bases from V and 4 bases from J, with 17 bases between. In germline, CDR1 is MGHRA, CDR2 YSYEKL.

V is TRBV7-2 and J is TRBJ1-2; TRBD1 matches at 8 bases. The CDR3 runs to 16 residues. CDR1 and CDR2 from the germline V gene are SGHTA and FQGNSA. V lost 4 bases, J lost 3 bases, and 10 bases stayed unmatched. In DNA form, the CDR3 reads TGTGCCAGCAGCTGGAGGACAGGGAGGGAGGACTATGGCTACACCTTC. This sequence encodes CASSWRTGREDYGYTF.

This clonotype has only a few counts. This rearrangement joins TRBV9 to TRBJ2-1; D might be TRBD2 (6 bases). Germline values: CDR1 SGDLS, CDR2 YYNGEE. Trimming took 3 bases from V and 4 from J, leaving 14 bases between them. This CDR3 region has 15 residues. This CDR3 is CASSAPMGGYNEQFF. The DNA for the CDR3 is TGTGCCAGCAGCGCTCCCATGGGGGGATACAATGAGCAGTTCTTC. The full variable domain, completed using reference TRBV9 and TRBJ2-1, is DSGVTQTPKHLITATGQRVTLRCSPRSGDLSVYWYQQSLDQGLQFLIQYYNGEERAKGNILERFSAQQFPDLHSELNLSSLELGDSALYFCASSAPMGGYNEQFFGPGTRLTVL.

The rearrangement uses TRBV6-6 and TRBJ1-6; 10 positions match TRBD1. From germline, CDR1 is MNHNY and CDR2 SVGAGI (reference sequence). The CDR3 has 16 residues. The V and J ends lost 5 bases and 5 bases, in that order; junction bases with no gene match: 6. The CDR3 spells CASSPLGQGDNSPLHF. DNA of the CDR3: TGTGCCAGCAGTCCCCTTGGACAGGGGGATAATTCACCCCTCCACTTT.